A selection of T cell receptor beta chains follows, all from one sample in a study of radiation and T cells in renal cell carcinoma. The repertoire was sequenced with immunoSEQ multiplex PCR; TCRdb's copy has only in-frame clones and lacks some. The sample lists about 130,000 clones; 81% were seen once. The material sequenced was blood, taken from a patient whose treatment included radiotherapy and nephrectomy. These receptors came from a man over 45 with renal cell carcinoma. Both conserved end residues are part of each CDR3. Fields, in order: D gene, clone size, J gene, V gene, CDR3 protein, CDR3 DNA. A D gene is named only where the DNA matches it firmly. Some rows mark clone size as missing; the rest say once, few, many or name a class of expanded clone.

D: TRBD2; size: -; J: TRBJ2-5; V: TRBV11-2; CDR3: CASSRGTSGSMGETQYF; DNA: TGTGCCAGCAGCCGAGGGACTAGCGGGAGTATGGGTGAGACCCAGTACTTC
D: -; size: few; J: TRBJ1-1; V: TRBV9; CDR3: CASSVNYRTEAFF; DNA: TGTGCCAGCAGCGTAAATTACAGGACTGAAGCTTTCTTT
D: TRBD1; size: -; J: TRBJ1-2; V: TRBV5-4; CDR3: CASSPGTGDGGYTF; DNA: TGTGCCAGCAGTCCCGGGACAGGGGATGGCGGCTACACCTTC
D: -; size: -; J: TRBJ2-1; V: TRBV5-1; CDR3: CASSLGGRHDVQFF; DNA: TGCGCCAGCAGCTTGGGGGGACGACACGACGTCCAGTTCTTC
D: -; size: -; J: TRBJ1-5; V: TRBV30; CDR3: CAWSVSGGQPQHF; DNA: TGTGCCTGGAGTGTGAGTGGCGGACAGCCCCAGCATTTT
D: -; size: -; J: TRBJ2-7; V: TRBV19; CDR3: CASSGTGAYEQYF; DNA: TGTGCCAGTTCCGGGACGGGTGCCTACGAGCAGTACTTC
D: TRBD1; size: -; J: TRBJ2-7; V: TRBV11-2; CDR3: CASSLDHGTGEVPYEQYF; DNA: TGTGCCAGCAGCTTAGACCACGGGACAGGGGAAGTTCCCTACGAGCAGTACTTC
D: -; size: once; J: TRBJ1-1; V: TRBV6-1; CDR3: CASTQSFRGTEAFF; DNA: TGTGCCAGCACACAATCTTTCAGGGGAACTGAAGCTTTCTTT
D: -; size: -; J: TRBJ2-3; V: TRBV6-5; CDR3: CASSYYPGRADTQYF; DNA: TGTGCCAGCAGTTATTATCCCGGCAGGGCAGATACGCAGTATTTT
D: -; size: -; J: TRBJ1-6; V: TRBV2; CDR3: CAGRQTGTSSPLHF; DNA: TGTGCCGGAAGACAGACAGGAACTAGTTCACCCCTCCACTTT
D: TRBD2; size: -; J: TRBJ2-7; V: TRBV28; CDR3: CASKTSGSSYEQYF; DNA: TGTGCCAGCAAGACTAGCGGGTCTTCCTACGAGCAGTACTTC
D: -; size: -; J: TRBJ2-7; V: TRBV19; CDR3: CASSPGTAKEQYF; DNA: TGTGCCAGTAGTCCCGGGACCGCCAAGGAGCAGTACTTC
D: -; size: -; J: TRBJ2-7; V: TRBV4-1; CDR3: CASSQDWGPYEQYF; DNA: TGCGCCAGCAGCCAAGATTGGGGACCCTACGAGCAGTACTTC
D: -; size: -; J: TRBJ2-5; V: TRBV7-9; CDR3: CASSLRGAPHQETQYF; DNA: TGTGCCAGCAGCTTAAGGGGGGCGCCCCATCAAGAGACCCAGTACTTC
D: TRBD1; size: -; J: TRBJ2-5; V: TRBV9; CDR3: CASSVGTGGDETQYF; DNA: TGTGCCAGCAGCGTAGGGACAGGGGGTGATGAGACCCAGTACTTC
D: -; size: few; J: TRBJ2-7; V: TRBV7-6; CDR3: CASSLFGQQLVEQYF; DNA: TGTGCCAGCAGCTTATTCGGACAGCAATTGGTCGAGCAGTACTTC
D: TRBD1; size: -; J: TRBJ1-1; V: TRBV5-1; CDR3: CASSGEGARTEAFF; DNA: TGCGCCAGCAGTGGTGAGGGGGCTCGGACTGAAGCTTTCTTT
D: -; size: -; J: TRBJ2-7; V: TRBV6-5; CDR3: CATRQPSYEQYF; DNA: TGTGCCACCCGACAGCCCTCCTACGAGCAGTACTTC
D: -; size: -; J: TRBJ2-4; V: TRBV7-2; CDR3: CASSLAAGAAQAKNIQYF; DNA: TGTGCCAGCAGCTTAGCGGCAGGGGCAGCTCAAGCCAAAAACATTCAGTACTTC
D: -; size: -; J: TRBJ2-1; V: TRBV7-9; CDR3: CASSLEGNEQFF; DNA: TGTGCCAGCAGCTTAGAAGGGAATGAGCAGTTCTTC
D: TRBD1; size: -; J: TRBJ1-1; V: TRBV28; CDR3: CASSLNPGQVKYAEAFF; DNA: TGTGCCAGCAGTCTGAACCCGGGACAGGTTAAGTACGCTGAAGCTTTCTTT
D: -; size: few; J: TRBJ1-4; V: TRBV28; CDR3: CASSFSRAEKLFF; DNA: TGTGCCAGCAGTTTCTCCAGGGCTGAAAAACTGTTTTTT
D: -; size: few; J: TRBJ2-5; V: TRBV5-6; CDR3: CASSTRGATVQETQYF; DNA: TGTGCCAGCAGTACCAGGGGAGCGACAGTGCAAGAGACCCAGTACTTC
D: -; size: few; J: TRBJ1-1; V: TRBV5-1; CDR3: CASSSRTGNTEAFF; DNA: TGCGCCAGCAGTTCGAGGACGGGGAACACTGAAGCTTTCTTT